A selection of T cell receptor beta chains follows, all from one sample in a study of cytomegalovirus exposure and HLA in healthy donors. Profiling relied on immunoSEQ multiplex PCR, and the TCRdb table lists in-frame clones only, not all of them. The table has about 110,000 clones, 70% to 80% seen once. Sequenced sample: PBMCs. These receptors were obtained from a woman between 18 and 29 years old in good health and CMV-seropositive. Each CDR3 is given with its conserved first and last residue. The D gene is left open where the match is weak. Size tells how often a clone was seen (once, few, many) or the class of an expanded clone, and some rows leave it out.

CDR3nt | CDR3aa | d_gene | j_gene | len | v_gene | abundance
TGTGCCAGCAGTTACCCGCGGTCCCAAGAGACCCAGTACTTC | CASSYPRSQETQYF | . | TRBJ2-5 | 14 | TRBV6-6 | .
TGTGCCTGGAGTTCTACAGGGGGCCAGGTGGGCTATGGCTACACCTTC | CAWSSTGGQVGYGYTF | TRBD1 | TRBJ1-2 | 16 | TRBV30 | .
TGTGCCTGGGATGAGGGGACAAAGGAGACTGAAGCTTTCTTT | CAWDEGTKETEAFF | . | TRBJ1-1 | 14 | TRBV30 | .
TGCGCCAGCAGCTCGTCCGGGACAGGGACTTACGAGCAGTACTTC | CASSSSGTGTYEQYF | TRBD1 | TRBJ2-7 | 15 | TRBV5-1 | once
TGTGCCACCAGCAGAGGGGCGCTCTCTGGAAACACCATATATTTT | CATSRGALSGNTIYF | . | TRBJ1-3 | 15 | TRBV15 | .
TGTGCCAGCAGTGAAGGGAGTCGGGGGATTGGGATTCAGTACTTC | CASSEGSRGIGIQYF | . | TRBJ2-4 | 15 | TRBV2 | .
TGCGCCAGCAGTGAGTTTAAAAAAGGGGGCTACGAGCAGTACTTC | CASSEFKKGGYEQYF | . | TRBJ2-7 | 15 | TRBV10-1 | once
TGCGCCAGCAGTGAGTATAAGGGGCCCGGTTACGAGCAGTACTTC | CASSEYKGPGYEQYF | . | TRBJ2-7 | 15 | TRBV10-1 | .
TGCGCCAGCAGCCTAGGGTCCTCCGAGGGTTTCTTT | CASSLGSSEGFF | . | TRBJ1-1 | 12 | TRBV5-1 | few
TGCGCCAGCAGCCAAGGTCCATTGGGACAGGGTGCCACTGAAGCTTTCTTT | CASSQGPLGQGATEAFF | TRBD1 | TRBJ1-1 | 17 | TRBV4-1 | .
TGTGCCAGCAGCGCCTATAGCGGGAGGGTAATAAACATTCAGTACTTC | CASSAYSGRVINIQYF | TRBD2 | TRBJ2-4 | 16 | TRBV9 | .
TGTGCCAGCTCGGGGGCAAGCTCCTACGAGCAGTACTTC | CASSGASSYEQYF | . | TRBJ2-7 | 13 | TRBV18 | .
TGTGCCAGTAGTCCCCGTGGCGGGAGAGGTGAGCAGTTCTTC | CASSPRGGRGEQFF | TRBD2 | TRBJ2-1 | 14 | TRBV19 | .
TGTGCCAGCAGCTTAAACACTGAAGCTTTCTTT | CASSLNTEAFF | . | TRBJ1-1 | 11 | TRBV2 | once
TGTGCCAGCAGTTATATTGGACAAATAGAGACCCAGTACTTC | CASSYIGQIETQYF | . | TRBJ2-5 | 14 | TRBV6-5 | .
TGTGCCAGCAGTTTCGGGACTAGCGGGCTCTCCGAGGCCTACGAGCAGTACTTC | CASSFGTSGLSEAYEQYF | TRBD2 | TRBJ2-7 | 18 | TRBV28 | .
TGTGCCAGCAGCCAATCAGCGGGAGGGTTCACCTACGAGCAGTACTTC | CASSQSAGGFTYEQYF | TRBD2 | TRBJ2-7 | 16 | TRBV7-2 | .
TGCGCCAGCAGTGCGGTATTAAGCTCCTACGAGCAGTACTTC | CASSAVLSSYEQYF | . | TRBJ2-7 | 14 | TRBV10-2 | .
TGTGCCTGGAGTCACGGGAGCTACGAGCAGTACTTC | CAWSHGSYEQYF | . | TRBJ2-7 | 12 | TRBV30 | .
TGTGCCACCACGCGGGGAAGGGTAGAGACCCAGTACTTC | CATTRGRVETQYF | . | TRBJ2-5 | 13 | TRBV15 | .
TGTGCCAGCAGTTTTTTCCTGGGACTCGAAAGTAACGGGGAGCTGTTTTTT | CASSFFLGLESNGELFF | . | TRBJ2-2 | 17 | TRBV28 | .